This TCR beta chain appears in the sequencing data of a study of blood T cell repertoires in COVID-19 (dated by TCRdb to 2020 to 2021). About the investigation overall: The collaborator samples originated in the United States, Italy and Spain and spanned the acute and convalescent phases of COVID-19. A de-identified subject ID, COVID-19 status, age in years and sex were almost always included in the sample metadata. A freely available public database, intended as a resource for researchers studying the immune response to SARS-CoV-2, is where the repertoires were released. Where available, HLA class I and class II types were obtained from metadata supplied by the sample provider rather than from assay-based typing. The dataset comprised deeply sampled blood TCRbeta repertoires from subjects exposed to, actively infected with, or recovered from COVID-19. The samples were drawn from two sources: the first 160 participants of the ongoing ImmuneRACE study, and fewer than 1,500 subjects contributed by 6 global collaborators. The prospective study material was composed of cDNA or gDNA derived from T cells, B-cell-depleted T cells, or PBMCs. Beyond this particular receptor, the publication reports: How much clinical and demographic metadata was included differed by source and by participant, and the metadata was provided uncurated.

In Seattle, one collaborating source enrolled patients while the infection was active and tracked those patients longitudinally over the course of disease. Whole blood was collected in K2EDTA tubes by collaborating institutions according to the institutions' own protocols. For TCRbeta analysis, collaborator samples were shipped as frozen whole blood, as isolated PBMCs, or as DNA extracted from either sample type. Details on this clone: Its antigen remains unidentified. Base qualities are not provided; no much larger clone lies one nucleotide away.

The CDR3 sequence holds 17 residues, the cysteine and phenylalanine included. Only the CDR3 DNA stays, 51 bases, in frame from base 1. CDR1 and CDR2, per the germline V gene, are SGHRS and YFSETQ. The germline V end is reduced by 5 bases and the J end by 2 bases; junction bases left unmatched: 13. TCRbeta CDR3 regions were amplified from genomic DNA by means of the immunoSEQ Assay, a bias-controlled multiplex PCR. Concerning the study's data processing: The number of nucleated cells in each sample was estimated by amplification of reference gene primers within the assay. To quantify the absolute abundance of each unique TCRbeta CDR3 rearrangement, sequence reads were collapsed and filtered. For each sample, productive Simpson clonality was calculated as the square root of Simpson's diversity index over productive rearrangements. TCRdb holds this immuneACCESS table with in-frame rearrangements only. Some clones are missing; in checked studies, unresolved V genes explain under half, and the rest has no known cause. The DNA was the basis for D and trimming; V, J and clone size are from that table. The sample table contains about 98,000 clones; only one count was recorded for around nine tenths of them. The leading ten clones occupy roughly 1.9% of the sample.

The rearranged chain carries TRBV5-1 and TRBJ2-3; 8 bases in the junction line up with TRBD2. This TCR was recovered from a woman in her 50s with COVID-19, enrolled during active disease. The sample consisted of peripheral blood. The DNA sequence reads TGCGCCAGCAGTACATTTACTAGCGGCTACGTCACAGATACGCAGTATTTT. It is translated as CASSTFTSGYVTDTQYF.